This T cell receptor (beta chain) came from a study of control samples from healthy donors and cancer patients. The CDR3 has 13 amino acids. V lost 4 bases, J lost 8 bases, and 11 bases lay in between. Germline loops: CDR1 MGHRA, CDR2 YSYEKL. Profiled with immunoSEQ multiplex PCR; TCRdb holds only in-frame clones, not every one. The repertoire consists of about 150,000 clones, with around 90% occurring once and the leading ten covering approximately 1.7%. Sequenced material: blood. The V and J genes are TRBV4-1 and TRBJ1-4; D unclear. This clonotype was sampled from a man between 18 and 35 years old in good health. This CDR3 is CASSRTSGEKLFF. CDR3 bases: TGCGCCAGCAGCCGTACCAGTGGAGAAAAACTGTTTTTT.